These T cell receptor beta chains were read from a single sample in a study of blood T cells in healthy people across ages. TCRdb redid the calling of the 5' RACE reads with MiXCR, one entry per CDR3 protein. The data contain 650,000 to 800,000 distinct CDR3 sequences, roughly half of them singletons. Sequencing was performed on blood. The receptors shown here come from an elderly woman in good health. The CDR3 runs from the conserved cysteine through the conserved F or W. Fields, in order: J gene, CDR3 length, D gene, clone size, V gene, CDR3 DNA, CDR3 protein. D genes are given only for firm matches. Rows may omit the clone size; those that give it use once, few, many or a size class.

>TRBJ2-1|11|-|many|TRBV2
TGTGCCAGCCCGGGGAGAGGGGGAGTGTTCTTC
CASPGRGGVFF
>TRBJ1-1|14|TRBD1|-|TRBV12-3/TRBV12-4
TGTGCCAGCAGTCCCGGACAGGGGGTGACTGAAGCTTTCTTT
CASSPGQGVTEAFF
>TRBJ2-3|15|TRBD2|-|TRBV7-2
TGTGCCAGCAGCTTGGCGGGAGGGCCTGAAGATACGCAGTATTTT
CASSLAGGPEDTQYF
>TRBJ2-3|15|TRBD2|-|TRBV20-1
TGCAGTGCTAGGGGACTAGCACAATTCACAGATACGCAGTATTTT
CSARGLAQFTDTQYF
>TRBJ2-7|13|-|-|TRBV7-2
TGTGCCAGCGGCTCTAGCGTGCGGTACGAGCAGTACTTC
CASGSSVRYEQYF
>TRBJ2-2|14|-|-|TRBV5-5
TGTGCCAGCAGCTGGATGGACAGCACCGGGGAGCTGTTTTTT
CASSWMDSTGELFF
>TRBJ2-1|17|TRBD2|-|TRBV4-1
TGCGCCAGCAGCCAATTGGTTCGAGCGGGAGGTGGTAGTGAGCAGTTCTTC
CASSQLVRAGGGSEQFF
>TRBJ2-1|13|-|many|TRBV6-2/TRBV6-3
TGTGCCAGCAGTTACCCTACAGAAGGTGAGCAGTTCTTC
CASSYPTEGEQFF
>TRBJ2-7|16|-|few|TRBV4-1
TGCGCCAGCAGCCAAATTCGGGCGGTCTTGATCCCGGAGCAGTACTTC
CASSQIRAVLIPEQYF
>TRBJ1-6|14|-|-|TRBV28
TGTGCCAGCAGTTTTGCAGTAATAAATTCACCCCTCCACTTT
CASSFAVINSPLHF
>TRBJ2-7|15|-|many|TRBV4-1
TGCGCCAGCAGCCAAGTAATAAGGGCTCCCTACGAGCAGTACTTC
CASSQVIRAPYEQYF
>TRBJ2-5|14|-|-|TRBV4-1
TGCGCCAGCAGCCATCCGGGCCTAACGGAGACCCAGTACTTC
CASSHPGLTETQYF
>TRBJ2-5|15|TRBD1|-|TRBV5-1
TGCACCAGCAGCTTGGCCACGGGACAGCAAGAGACCCAGTACTTC
CTSSLATGQQETQYF
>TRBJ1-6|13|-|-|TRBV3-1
TGTGCCAGCAGCCCTACTCTGAATTCACCCCTCCACTTT
CASSPTLNSPLHF
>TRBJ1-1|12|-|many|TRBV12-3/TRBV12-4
TGTGCCAGCAGCCTCCGAGGGACTGAAGCTTTCTTT
CASSLRGTEAFF
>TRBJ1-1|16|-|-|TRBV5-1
TGCGCCAGCAGCTCGGAAGGGCACCCCAGGAACACTGAAGCTTTCTTT
CASSSEGHPRNTEAFF